The 8 T cell receptor beta chains presented below share a single source sample, sequenced in a study of post-analysis software for immune sequencing data. Overall study results and limits: Roughly 5 TRBV segments (TRBV5-6, TRBV5-1 and TRBV20-1 among them) occurred more frequently in patients than in controls.

Their antigen targets remain unknown. Unique molecular identifiers tagged the TCR beta cDNA libraries. TCRdb used MiXCR to reprocess the PCR reads, holding one entry per CDR3 protein. The sample holds hundreds of thousands of distinct CDR3 sequences, 30% seen once. The sequencing sample was made of blood. The receptors originated from a girl between 5 and 17 years old with multiple sclerosis.

This clonotype was seen many times. The V call is TRBV29-1, the J call TRBJ1-2, with TRBD1 identical over 8 bases. CDR3 length: 13 amino acids. From germline, CDR1 is SQVTM and CDR2 ANQGSEA. V shed 4 bases and J 8 bases; nucleotides not matched to a gene: 9. In DNA form, the CDR3 reads TGCAGCGTTGCGCTAGCAGGGGGCGCGGGCTACACCTTC. This codes for CSVALAGGAGYTF.

This clonotype occurred a few times. The gene calls are TRBV14 and TRBJ2-3, with 7 bases aligning to TRBD2. The J segment lost 2 bases and the V segment lost 0 bases, leaving 2 bases of the junction unmatched. Germline V gene sequence: CDR1 SGHDN, CDR2 FVKESK. CDR3 length equals 15 residues. The chain's CDR3 is CASSQDRLATDTQYF. The CDR3 DNA reads as TGTGCCAGCAGCCAAGATAGACTAGCCACAGATACGCAGTATTTT.

This clonotype turned up a few times. Written as DNA, the CDR3 is TGTGCCAGCAGTTTAGCCGGGTCGGACACTGAAGCTTTCTTT. Translation: CASSLAGSDTEAFF. The chain carries TRBV28 and TRBJ1-1; D is uncertain. In germline, CDR1 is MDHEN, CDR2 SYDVKM. This CDR3 comprises 14 residues. V was shortened by 2 bases and J by 3 bases, with 10 bases between the two germline ends.

This chain joins TRBV20-1 and TRBJ2-1; TRBD2 might be the D (5 bases). CDR1 DFQATT and CDR2 SNEGSKA come from the germline V gene (reference sequence). V shed 4 bases and J shed 0 bases, with 10 bases lying between them. There are 14 residues in the CDR3. DNA of the CDR3: TGCAGTGCTACACCACGGGACTCCTACAATGAGCAGTTCTTC. Amino acids: CSATPRDSYNEQFF.

The chain is built from TRBV4-1 and TRBJ2-5; tentative D call: TRBD2 (6 bases). Germline CDR1 reads MGHRA; CDR2 reads YSYEKL. The ends were cut back, 3 bases at V and 9 bases at J, with 14 bases in the middle. The CDR3 has 13 amino acids. The CDR3: CASSQFIREAQYF. For the CDR3, the DNA is TGCGCCAGCAGCCAGTTCATAAGGGAGGCCCAGTACTTC.

This clonotype was seen many times. The chain employs TRBV4-3 and TRBJ2-3; D unresolved. This CDR3 is built from 14 residues. Germline CDR1 and CDR2: LGHNA and YSLEER. V shed 0 bases and J shed 4 bases, with 8 bases lying between them. The CDR3 spells CASSQEVDPDTQYF. The DNA of the CDR3 is TGCGCCAGCAGCCAAGAAGTGGATCCAGATACGCAGTATTTT.

The chain joins TRBV4-3 to TRBJ2-1, with D unresolved. Matching the DNA end better, TRBJ2-7 makes the J call doubtful. This CDR3 has 15 amino acids. The germline V gene has CDR1 LGHNA and CDR2 YSLEER. The DNA for the CDR3 is TGCGCCAGCAGCCAAGGTCTCCCGGGTAACAATGAGCAGTACTTC. Protein product: CASSQGLPGNNEQYF.

The rearrangement joins TRBV11-2 to TRBJ2-7; D is ambiguous. This CDR3 contains 11 residues. Trimming took off 4 bases at V and 11 bases at J, with 12 bases between the two ends. The V gene's germline CDR1 is SGHAT and CDR2 FQNNGV. The chain's CDR3 is CASSSTHQEYF. The CDR3 DNA is TGTGCCAGCAGCTCGACCCACCAGGAGTACTTC.